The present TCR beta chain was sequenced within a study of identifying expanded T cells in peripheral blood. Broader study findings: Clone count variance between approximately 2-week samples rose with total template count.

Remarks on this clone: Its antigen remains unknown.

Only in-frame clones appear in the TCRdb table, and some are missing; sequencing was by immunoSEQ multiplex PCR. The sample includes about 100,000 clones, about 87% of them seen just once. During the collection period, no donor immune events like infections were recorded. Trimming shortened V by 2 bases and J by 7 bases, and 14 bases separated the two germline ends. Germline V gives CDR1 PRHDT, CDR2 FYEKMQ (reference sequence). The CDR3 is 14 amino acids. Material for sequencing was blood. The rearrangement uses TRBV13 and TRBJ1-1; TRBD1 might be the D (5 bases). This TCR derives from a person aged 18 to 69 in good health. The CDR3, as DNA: TGTGCCAGCAGCTTAAGGGGCCAAACGTTTGAAGCTTTCTTT. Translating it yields CASSLRGQTFEAFF.